This TCR beta chain was recovered during a study of cytomegalovirus exposure and HLA in healthy donors. Study-level points and caveats: A reported reduction in N-insertions relative to the roughly 700-donor mean was seen in an Asian-associated ancestry cluster in a later analysis. According to the study, 150 to 200 TCR beta chains were cytomegalovirus-associated. In a later analysis, TCR beta V- and J-gene trimming showed a link to a missense DCLRE1C variant.

Primers: 60 Vbeta forward and 13 Jbeta reverse. Data came from immunoSEQ multiplex PCR; TCRdb stores just in-frame clones and leaves some out. The repertoire shows about 20,000 clones; the top ten hold 20% to 25%. The germline V gene encodes CDR1 GTSNPN and CDR2 SVGIG (reference sequence). The V segment lost 8 bases and the J segment 0 bases; nucleotides outside the gene matches: 3. The CDR3 is made up of 13 amino acids. A note on this clone: Antigen specificity is unknown.

This chain joins TRBV30 and TRBJ2-1; TRBD2 matches at 8 bases. Sequencing input: PBMCs. The TCR comes from a man in his sixties in good health and CMV-seropositive. In DNA, the CDR3 is TGTGCCGGTACTAGCGGCTCCTACAATGAGCAGTTCTTC. Its protein is CAGTSGSYNEQFF.